A selection of T cell receptor beta chains follows, all from one sample in a study of T cell repertoires and HLA-DP antigens. Their antigens remain unidentified. Profiled with immunoSEQ multiplex PCR; TCRdb holds only in-frame clones, not every one. The sample gives approximately 86,000 clones, about 89% of which show up once; 1.7% is in the top ten. Material for sequencing was CD4+ T cells from PBMCs. Receptor source: a man aged 50 or older in good health and CMV-seronegative. Each CDR3 is given without its conserved first and last residue. Each record gives: V gene, CDR3 length, CDR3 protein.

v_call: TRBV6-1
cdr3_length: 12
cdr3_aa: ASSEAGQNYGYT

v_call: TRBV5-1
cdr3_length: 12
cdr3_aa: ASSIGQRETEAF

v_call: TRBV5-1
cdr3_length: 11
cdr3_aa: ASAEQTQETQY

v_call: TRBV7-7
cdr3_length: 12
cdr3_aa: ASSLGLAGETQY

v_call: TRBV10-3
cdr3_length: 14
cdr3_aa: AISESAAVAGNTIY

v_call: TRBV10-2
cdr3_length: 12
cdr3_aa: ASRLGQGNQPQH

v_call: TRBV7-2
cdr3_length: 14
cdr3_aa: ASSPQGQGRGETQY

v_call: TRBV28
cdr3_length: 13
cdr3_aa: ASSPYPGTVNEQF

v_call: TRBV5-1
cdr3_length: 13
cdr3_aa: ASSRGHAGENIQY

v_call: TRBV9
cdr3_length: 12
cdr3_aa: ASSVDMGGYGYT

v_call: TRBV2
cdr3_length: 13
cdr3_aa: ASRPRTREGVVQY

v_call: TRBV6-6
cdr3_length: 13
cdr3_aa: ASSPRRGQRETQY

v_call: TRBV28
cdr3_length: 12
cdr3_aa: ASSSWASTDTQY

v_call: TRBV5-1
cdr3_length: 12
cdr3_aa: ASSYFDSQETQY

v_call: TRBV28
cdr3_length: 10
cdr3_aa: ASSSSSYGYT

v_call: TRBV28
cdr3_length: 13
cdr3_aa: ASSFSAGNTDTQY

v_call: TRBV4-3
cdr3_length: 11
cdr3_aa: ASSQDWTSRQF

v_call: TRBV19
cdr3_length: 16
cdr3_aa: ASSIKASGGTLDNEQF

v_call: TRBV30
cdr3_length: 12
cdr3_aa: AYLTSGSTDTQY

v_call: TRBV4-3
cdr3_length: 14
cdr3_aa: ASSQAGDRRADTQY

v_call: TRBV2
cdr3_length: 16
cdr3_aa: ASSESRTARSGANVLT

v_call: TRBV7-3
cdr3_length: 15
cdr3_aa: ASSLKPTVTTNTEAF

v_call: TRBV4-1
cdr3_length: 13
cdr3_aa: ASSQDGTTGEKLF

v_call: TRBV19
cdr3_length: 9
cdr3_aa: ASKRGYEQY

v_call: TRBV7-9
cdr3_length: 14
cdr3_aa: ASSPGTGTTIARQY

v_call: TRBV28
cdr3_length: 11
cdr3_aa: ASSLPGGYEQY

v_call: TRBV19
cdr3_length: 10
cdr3_aa: ASSMGRGSQY

v_call: TRBV28
cdr3_length: 14
cdr3_aa: ASSLYPGMSSYEQY

v_call: TRBV21-1
cdr3_length: 14
cdr3_aa: ASSTSRATDNQPQH